These 32 T cell receptor beta chains originate from one sample sequenced in a study of metastatic and nonmetastatic thyroid tumors. Every patient was untreated before thyroid surgery. Using MiXCR, TCRdb re-called clones from the PCR reads. The table records more than 20,000 clones, about 10% of them present only once. The material sequenced was blood. The receptors were sampled from a female donor with papillary thyroid cancer or a benign thyroid nodule (not recorded which). Some clones in this sample may be carry-over from other donors' samples.

There are many counts of this clone. DNA for the CDR3: TGTGCCAGCAGCCGGTCTAACAATGAGCAGTTCTTC. Translating gives CASSRSNNEQFF. The genes are TRBV13 and TRBJ2-1; D not certain. Trimming took 5 bases from V and 5 from J, leaving 7 bases between them. CDR1 and CDR2 from the germline V gene are PRHDT and FYEKMQ (reference sequence). This CDR3 spans 12 amino acids.

As to this clone: A junction boundary mismatches the germline segment, possibly from a read error. The chain uses TRBV7-9 and TRBJ2-7; 8 nucleotides line up with TRBD1. From germline, CDR1 is SEHNR and CDR2 FQNEAQ (reference sequence). CDR3 length equals 13 residues. The CDR3: CAISIGQGYEHYF. CDR3 nucleotides: TGTGCCATCAGCATTGGACAGGGCTACGAGCATTACTTC.

In regard to this clone: This may be a read error: a much more frequent sequence differs by one nucleotide. This chain joins TRBV7-3 and TRBJ2-3; D unclear. This CDR3 comprises 14 residues. Trimming removed 3 bases from V and 5 bases from J, with 12 bases in between. CDR1 SGHTA and CDR2 FQGTGA come from the germline V gene. The CDR3 is CASSFGDRGDTQYF. The CDR3 DNA reads TGTGCCAGCAGCTTTGGGGATCGAGGAGATACGCAGTATTTT.

At least ten counts were recorded for this clone. The chain combines TRBV19 with TRBJ2-1, with TRBD1 matching over 7 bases. Trimming cost V 5 bases and J 4 bases; bases outside gene matches: 8. CDR1 LNHDA and CDR2 SQIVND come from the germline V gene (reference sequence). The length of the CDR3 is 15 residues. The CDR3 is CASSSRGQEYNEQFF. In nucleotides, the CDR3 is TGTGCCAGTAGTTCTCGAGGACAGGAGTACAATGAGCAGTTCTTC.

This clone showed up just a few times. This chain links TRBV6-2 or TRBV6-3 with TRBJ1-2; possibly TRBD1 for D (5 bases). The V gene lost 4 bases and the J gene lost 7 bases, with 10 bases spanning the gap. This CDR3 is 12 amino acids long. Per the germline V gene, CDR1 is MNHEY and CDR2 is SVGEGT. The CDR3 reads CASSWQGTGYTF. The DNA of the CDR3 is TGTGCCAGCAGTTGGCAGGGAACTGGCTACACCTTC.

On this clone itself: A single base separates this from a much larger clone, so it may be a read error. V usage is TRBV13 and J usage is TRBJ2-7; D not certain. Per the germline V gene, CDR1 is PRHDT and CDR2 is FYEKMQ (reference sequence). The CDR3 is 12 amino acids. The CDR3, as DNA: TGTGCCAGCATCTTACGGACCTACGAGCAGTACTTC. Its protein product is CASILRTYEQYF.

This clone has just one count. Just one base apart from a much larger clone, this may be a read error. This chain links TRBV4-2 with TRBJ2-1; 11 bases are a match to TRBD2. Germline assignment: CDR1 LGHNA and CDR2 YNFKEQ. The ends lost 7 bases at V and 3 bases at J; junction bases unmatched: 14. The CDR3 consists of 18 residues. In nucleotides, the CDR3 is TGTGCCAGCACCCGGGGAGGATTAGCGGGAGGGAACTACAATGAGCAGTTCTTC. Its translation is CASTRGGLAGGNYNEQFF.

This clone was recorded at least ten times. The gene calls are TRBV2 and TRBJ2-7, with TRBD2 matching over 13 bases. This CDR3 has 20 residues. CDR1 and CDR2 from the germline V gene are SNHLY and FYNNEI. Germline trimming cut 3 bases from V and 2 bases from J; bases unmatched to any gene: 16. CDR3 coding DNA: TGTGCCAGCAGTGAGGGGACTAGCGGGACCACGACGACCCGCCCCTACGAGCAGTACTTC. It is translated as CASSEGTSGTTTTRPYEQYF.

This clone appeared many times. The genes are TRBV2 and TRBJ2-4; D is unresolved. CDR3 length: 10 amino acids. Germline values: CDR1 SNHLY, CDR2 FYNNEI. V gave up 8 bases and J gave up 13 bases, with 12 bases separating them. The CDR3 reads CASALGEQYF. CDR3 in DNA: TGTGCCAGCGCCCTAGGCGAACAGTACTTC.

This clone was seen ten or more times. The chain is built from TRBV27 and TRBJ1-4; TRBD1 might be the D (6 bases). This CDR3 is built from 13 residues. Germline lookup yields CDR1 MNHEY and CDR2 SMNVEV (reference sequence). V was cut by 8 bases and J by 6 bases, with 13 bases left in between. The CDR3 DNA follows: TGTGCCAGCCAATCAGGGGAGGATGAAAAACTGTTTTTT. It is translated as CASQSGEDEKLFF.

This clone occurred many times. The V and J genes are TRBV5-1 and TRBJ1-6; D gene uncertain. Per the germline V gene, CDR1 is SGHRS and CDR2 is YFSETQ. This CDR3 comprises 14 residues. V was clipped by 4 bases and J by 6 bases, with 11 bases between them. CDR3 in DNA: TGCGCCAGCAGCGGGATGGAGGCTAATTCACCCCTCCACTTT. Amino acids: CASSGMEANSPLHF.

This clone was seen repeatedly, ten times or more. The same CDR3 can be traced to other DNA sequences in this sample. The rearrangement links TRBV5-6 to TRBJ1-2; 7 nucleotides align to TRBD1. This CDR3 has 15 residues. V shed 4 bases and J 6 bases; nucleotides not matched to a gene: 12. Germline V gene lookup returns CDR1 SGHDT and CDR2 YYEEEE. CDR3 sequence: CASSAPYGTVDGYTF. CDR3 DNA: TGTGCCAGCAGCGCGCCCTACGGGACAGTGGATGGCTACACCTTC.

In its sample, this clone was seen many times. The V call is TRBV29-1, the J call TRBJ2-2, with TRBD2 matching over 8 bases. The CDR3 runs to 13 residues. Germline V CDR1 and CDR2: SQVTM, ANQGSEA. J was trimmed by 5 bases and V by 7 bases; bases with no gene match: 6. Here the CDR3 DNA reads TGCAGCGCCGTCTCTAGCGGGACCGGGGAGCTGTTTTTT. Encoded protein: CSAVSSGTGELFF.

This clone was seen many times. The chain couples TRBV29-1 to TRBJ2-7, with TRBD2 identical over 11 bases. The germline V gene encodes CDR1 SQVTM and CDR2 ANQGSEA. CDR3 length: 17 residues. Trimming removed 6 bases from V and 9 bases from J; junction bases left unmatched: 22. DNA of the CDR3: TGCAGCGTCCAAAGGGGGGCAGAAACTAGCGGGAGTCCGGGGCAGTACTTC. Protein product: CSVQRGAETSGSPGQYF.

In its sample, this clone was seen many times. The chain links TRBV7-2 to TRBJ2-2, with D possibly being TRBD2 (5 bases). Trimming cost V 1 base and J 7 bases, with 7 bases left between them. This CDR3 has 13 amino acids. Germline assignment: CDR1 SGHTA and CDR2 FQGNSA. CDR3 DNA sequence: TGTGCCAGCAGCTTAGTTCGGGGCGGGGAGCTGTTTTTT. Translated: CASSLVRGGELFF.

V usage is TRBV5-5 and J usage is TRBJ2-1; no definite D call. Germline-derived CDR1 and CDR2 are SGHKS and YYEKEE (reference sequence). V dropped 9 bases and J dropped 7 bases, with 23 bases sitting between them. This CDR3 is built from 15 residues. CDR3: CATTLIVAGGNEQFF. The CDR3 nucleotides read TGTGCCACCACCCTAATAGTAGCAGGTGGTAATGAGCAGTTCTTC.

Ten or more counts support this clone. This rearrangement joins TRBV29-1 to TRBJ1-1; D is undetermined. Between the trimmed V and J ends, which lost 6 bases and 1 base, there was a span of 9 bases. The CDR3 consists of 12 residues. Germline V CDR1 and CDR2: SQVTM, ANQGSEA. Here the CDR3 reads CSVDAENTEAFF. As DNA, the CDR3 is TGCAGCGTGGACGCAGAGAACACTGAAGCTTTCTTT.

The sample holds many counts of this clone. The chain couples TRBV24-1 to TRBJ2-2; D is perhaps TRBD1 (5 bases). The CDR3 consists of 16 residues. CDR1 is KGHDR, CDR2 SFDVKD, per germline. The ends were cut back, 0 bases at V and 4 bases at J, with 11 bases in the middle. The CDR3 DNA sequence: TGTGCCACCAGTGATTTGAGGGGCGCCGGCACCGGGGAGCTGTTTTTT. Its protein product is CATSDLRGAGTGELFF.

CDR3 bases: TGTGCCAGCAGGCCGGGACTAGCGGCTATGGAGCAGTACTTC. Its protein product is CASRPGLAAMEQYF. The rearrangement joins TRBV5-6 to TRBJ2-7; 11 bases are a match to TRBD2. J lost 7 bases, V lost 5 bases, and 8 bases had no gene match. The CDR3 contains 14 residues. The germline CDR1 and CDR2 sequences are SGHDT and YYEEEE.

In this sample, this clone turned up many times. The gene calls are TRBV3-1 and TRBJ1-2; D call uncertain. Germline-derived CDR1 and CDR2 are LGHDT and YNNKEL (reference sequence). This CDR3 region has 16 residues. Trimming shortened V by 1 base and J by 0 bases, and 12 bases separated the two germline ends. The CDR3 protein is CASSQAVGPTNYGYTF. The DNA for the CDR3 is TGTGCCAGCAGCCAAGCGGTCGGTCCGACTAACTATGGCTACACCTTC.

Of note for this clone: A read error may explain this, as a much larger clone is one base away. The chain is built from TRBV5-4 and TRBJ2-1; tentative D call: TRBD1 (6 bases). Germline V gives CDR1 SGHNT, CDR2 YYREEE (reference sequence). Trimming stripped 4 bases from V and 7 bases from J, with 12 bases between. CDR3 length: 13 residues. This CDR3 is CASSTDRKNEQFF. CDR3 nucleotides: TGTGCCAGCAGCACGGACAGAAAAAATGAGCAGTTCTTC.

CDR3 region: CSARDHLTYEQYF. CDR3 nucleotide sequence: TGCAGTGCTAGAGATCATCTAACCTACGAGCAGTACTTC. This chain uses TRBV20-1 with TRBJ2-7; D is unresolved. CDR1 and CDR2 from the germline V gene are DFQATT and SNEGSKA (reference sequence). This CDR3 has 13 amino acids. The V and J ends lost 0 bases and 2 bases respectively, with 8 bases between them.

This clone was recorded at least ten times. This chain connects TRBV2 to TRBJ2-3; maybe TRBD2 (6 bases). CDR3 length: 15 amino acids. Germline V gene lookup returns CDR1 SNHLY and CDR2 FYNNEI. Trimming removed 6 bases at V and 4 bases at J, with 17 bases between. The CDR3: CASSPQGGGADTQYF. For the CDR3, the DNA is TGTGCCAGCAGCCCCCAGGGTGGAGGGGCAGATACGCAGTATTTT.

The chain uses TRBV15 and TRBJ2-1; TRBD2 matches at 7 bases. Germline CDR1 and CDR2: LNHNV and YYDKDF (reference sequence). The V segment lost 3 bases and the J segment 1 base; nucleotides outside the gene matches: 12. This CDR3 comprises 18 residues. In DNA form, the CDR3 reads TGTGCCACCAGCAGCTCGGGGGGTAGGTGGGCTTCCTACAATGAGCAGTTCTTC. This gives the protein CATSSSGGRWASYNEQFF.

This clone was seen at least ten times. The gene calls are TRBV4-3 and TRBJ1-4; D not certain. V was pared by 4 bases and J by 16 bases, with 22 bases between. The CDR3 is 14 residues long. Per the germline V gene, CDR1 is LGHNA and CDR2 is YSLEER. The CDR3 protein is CASSPTAPADPPFF. Here the CDR3 DNA reads TGCGCCAGCAGCCCGACCGCCCCCGCCGACCCTCCGTTTTTT.

A note on this clone: Possible read error: a much larger clone is one base away. The chain couples TRBV7-9 to TRBJ1-1; the match to TRBD1 covers 7 bases. CDR1 is SEHNR, CDR2 FQNEAQ, per germline (reference sequence). V gave up 8 bases and J gave up 3 bases; unmatched junction bases: 6. CDR3 length equals 13 residues. The CDR3 sequence is CASGDSMDTEAFF. CDR3 coding DNA: TGTGCCAGCGGGGACAGCATGGACACTGAAGCTTTCTTT.

Comments on this clone: One end of the junction does not line up with germline, which may come from a read error. The same CDR3 arises from other DNA sequences in this sample as well. The V call is TRBV6-4, the J call TRBJ2-2, with D possibly matching TRBD2 (5 bases). The CDR3 runs to 15 residues. CDR1 is MRHNA and CDR2 is SNTAGT in the germline V gene. Here the CDR3 reads CASSEEGVGTGELFF. CDR3 coding DNA: TGTGCCAGCAGTGAAGAGGGAGTAGGTACCGGTGAGCTGTTTTTT.

In this sample, this clone turned up a few times. It may be a read error: a sequence one base away is much more abundant. The rearrangement joins TRBV9 to TRBJ2-2; TRBD2 might be the D (7 bases). The CDR3 loop spans 16 amino acids. Per germline, CDR1 SGDLS and CDR2 YYNGEE. The CDR3 region is CASSGSGGPNTGGLFF. DNA of the CDR3: TGTGCCAGCAGTGGCTCCGGGGGGCCGAACACCGGGGGGCTGTTTTTT.

Remarks on this clone: This clone may be a read error of a much larger clone one base away. Other DNA sequences in this sample translate to the same CDR3. The J gene is TRBJ1-2, the V gene TRBV20-1, with TRBD1 matching over 8 bases. This CDR3 comprises 13 residues. The germline V gene has CDR1 DFQATT and CDR2 SNEGSKA (reference sequence). CDR3 bases: TGCAGCGCTGGAGAGGACAGGGTTGGCGGCTACACCTTC. It encodes CSAGEDRVGGYTF.

This clone was observed at least ten times. This chain links TRBV7-9 with TRBJ2-7, with 9 bases identical to TRBD1. J gave up 4 bases and V 2 bases, and 3 bases lay outside the gene matches. The CDR3 totals 14 residues. From germline, CDR1 is SEHNR and CDR2 FQNEAQ (reference sequence). The CDR3 DNA is TGTGCCAGCAGCTTATGGGACAGGGTTTACGAGCAGTACTTC. It translates to CASSLWDRVYEQYF.

This clone showed up just a few times. A much larger clone sits a single nucleotide away, making a read error possible. The chain employs TRBV6-1 and TRBJ1-1; possibly TRBD1 for D (5 bases). This CDR3 contains 14 residues. Germline CDR1 is MNHNS and CDR2 is SASEGT. Trimming shortened V by 6 bases and J by 1 base, and 12 bases separated the two germline ends. CDR3 region: CASRAGHENTEAFF. The CDR3 DNA reads TGTGCCAGCAGGGCCGGACATGAGAACACTGAAGCTTTCTTT.

By share, this clone ranks as medium-sized. The rearrangement uses TRBV28 and TRBJ2-1, with TRBD1 identical over 7 bases. The CDR3 runs to 13 residues. Germline CDR1 is MDHEN and CDR2 is SYDVKM. V gave up 5 bases and J gave up 6 bases; unmatched junction bases: 4. The CDR3 is CASSADRVNEQFF. Here the CDR3 DNA reads TGTGCCAGCAGTGCAGACAGGGTCAATGAGCAGTTCTTC.